This TCR beta chain is from a study of blood T cells in healthy people across ages. Every sample yielded at least 7 million isolated PBMCs. This clonotype occurred a few times. Through a sample-barcoded 5' primer and a J-beta primer mix, a second PCR was run for about 6 to 11 cycles. One entry per CDR3 protein, called by TCRdb with MiXCR from the 5' RACE reads. The table records under 800,000 distinct CDR3 sequences, approximately 43% of them present only once. This clonotype originated in a woman in her sixties in good health. The source material was blood.

The DNA for the CDR3 is TGTGCCAGCAGTGGACTAGCGGGAGAACTTAAAGATACGCAGTATTTT. The encoded protein is CASSGLAGELKDTQYF. The chain employs TRBV25-1 and TRBJ2-3, with 12 bases identical to TRBD2. After removal of 4 bases from V and 5 bases from J, the junction contained 7 bases not matched to a gene. The CDR3 runs 16 residues. Germline V gene sequence: CDR1 MGHDK, CDR2 SYGVNS.